The next 8 T cell receptor beta chains were all read from a single sample in a study of beta chain features in type 1 diabetes. What was sequenced were expressed TCRB transcripts, since all of the isolated RNA had been reverse transcribed. Assay: immunoSEQ multiplex PCR; the TCRdb copy retains only in-frame clones and omits some. Of roughly 250,000 clones listed, around 10% are singletons. Source material: naive CD4+ T cells from blood. The receptors originated from a woman under 30 in good health.

This clone was observed a handful of times. The chain links TRBV5-1 to TRBJ1-1; 7 bases align to TRBD1. Germline CDR1 is SGHRS and CDR2 is YFSETQ. The J segment lost 1 base and the V segment lost 3 bases, leaving 6 bases of the junction unmatched. This CDR3 spans 15 amino acids. Here the CDR3 DNA reads TGCGCCAGCAGCTCCCGACAGGGCGGGAACACTGAAGCTTTCTTT. It specifies CASSSRQGGNTEAFF.

The V gene is TRBV5-1, the J gene TRBJ2-5; 9 bases line up with TRBD1. V lost 4 bases, J lost 5 bases, and 9 bases stayed unmatched. Germline V gene data show CDR1 as SGHRS and CDR2 as YFSETQ. This CDR3 has 15 amino acids. CDR3 in DNA: TGCGCCAGCAGCCTGGACAGGGGAGGCTCCGAGACCCAGTACTTC. It is translated as CASSLDRGGSETQYF.

This clone was found a few times. The chain employs TRBV11-3 and TRBJ2-5; 10 nucleotides agree with TRBD1. V lost 5 bases to trimming and J lost 1 base; unmatched junction nucleotides: 4. CDR1 and CDR2 from the germline V gene are SGHNT and YENEEA. CDR3 length: 15 residues. The CDR3 sequence is CASSTGQGGQETQYF. Written as DNA, the CDR3 is TGTGCCAGCAGCACTGGACAGGGGGGCCAAGAGACCCAGTACTTC.

This clone was counted only a few times. CDR3 loop: CASSIGRGLNTEAFF. DNA of the CDR3: TGTGCCAGTAGTATTGGGAGAGGATTGAACACTGAAGCTTTCTTT. This chain connects TRBV19 to TRBJ1-1; D uncertain. The CDR3 spans 15 residues. Per germline, CDR1 LNHDA and CDR2 SQIVND (reference sequence). The V and J ends lost 3 bases and 0 bases respectively, with 11 bases between them.

The chain links TRBV29-1 to TRBJ2-1, with 8 bases that match TRBD2. CDR1 SQVTM and CDR2 ANQGSEA come from the germline V gene. J was trimmed by 4 bases and V by 7 bases; bases with no gene match: 6. The CDR3 is 13 amino acids. DNA of the CDR3: TGCAGCGGTTTAGCGGGGACTTACAATGAGCAGTTCTTC. Amino acid sequence: CSGLAGTYNEQFF.

The chain joins TRBV29-1 to TRBJ2-6; D not resolved. The length of the CDR3 is 11 residues. Germline-derived CDR1 and CDR2 are SQVTM and ANQGSEA. Trimming removed 3 bases from V and 12 bases from J, with 9 bases in between. The CDR3 nucleotides are TGCAGCGTTGATCACAGATCCGTCCTGACTTTC. It encodes CSVDHRSVLTF. The full variable domain, completed using reference TRBV29-1 and TRBJ2-6, is SAVISQKPSRDICQRGTSLTIQCQVDSQVTMMFWYRQQPGQSLTLIATANQGSEATYESGFVIDKFPISRPNLTFSTLTVSNMSPEDSSIYLCSVDHRSVLTFGAGSRLTVL.

The gene calls are TRBV10-3 and TRBJ2-2; TRBD1 agrees at 10 bases. V shed 2 bases and J 4 bases; nucleotides not matched to a gene: 1. The CDR3 runs 15 residues. Germline-derived CDR1 and CDR2 are ENHRY and SYGVKD. The CDR3 DNA reads TGTGCCATCAGTGAGCGGACAGGGGGCACCGGGGAGCTGTTTTTT. Protein product: CAISERTGGTGELFF.

This clone was counted between two and nine times. The V gene is TRBV6-5, the J gene TRBJ1-3; the D gene is possibly TRBD1 (6 bases). Germline V gene lookup returns CDR1 MNHEY and CDR2 SVGAGI. The germline V and J ends were trimmed by 6 bases and 2 bases, with 14 bases remaining between them. The CDR3 length is 15 residues. The CDR3 loop is CASSRGGGPGNTIYF. The CDR3 nucleotides are TGTGCCAGCAGCCGGGGCGGGGGCCCTGGAAACACCATATATTTT.